This T cell receptor (beta chain) is from a study of shared clonotypes between healthy human individuals. As regards this clone: Its matching antigen is unknown.

Profiling relied on immunoSEQ multiplex PCR, and the TCRdb table lists in-frame clones only, not all of them. The table has about 2.4 million clones, approximately 93% seen once. Study-wide results and caveats: Rarefaction demonstrated incomplete sorted-subset sequencing despite large depth.

Sequencing was done on a sample of naive CD4+ T cells from PBMCs. The subset: CD45RA+ positively selected. The origin of this receptor is a young man in good health. Some clones in this sample may be carry-over from other donors' samples.

In DNA, the CDR3 is TGTGCCAGCAGCCTGGGGCCGGGAGAATACTATGGCTACACCTTC. Protein: CASSLGPGEYYGYTF. This chain links TRBV27 with TRBJ1-2; perhaps TRBD1 as D (5 bases). Trimming removed 6 bases at V and 3 bases at J, with 17 bases between. The CDR3 is 15 amino acids. Looked up from germline, CDR1 is MNHEY and CDR2 is SMNVEV (reference sequence).